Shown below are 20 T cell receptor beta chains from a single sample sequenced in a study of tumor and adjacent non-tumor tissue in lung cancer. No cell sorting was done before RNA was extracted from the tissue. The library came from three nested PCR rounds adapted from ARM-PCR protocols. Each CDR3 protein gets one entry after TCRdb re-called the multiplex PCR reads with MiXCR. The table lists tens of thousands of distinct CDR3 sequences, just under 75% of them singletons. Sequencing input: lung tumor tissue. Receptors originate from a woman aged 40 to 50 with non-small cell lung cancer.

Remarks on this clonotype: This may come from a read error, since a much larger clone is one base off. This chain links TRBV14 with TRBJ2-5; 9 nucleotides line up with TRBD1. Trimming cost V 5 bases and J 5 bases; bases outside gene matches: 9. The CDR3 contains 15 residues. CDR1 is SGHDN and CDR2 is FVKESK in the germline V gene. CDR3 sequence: CASSTQQGAWETQYF. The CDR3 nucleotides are TGTGCCAGCAGCACCCAACAGGGGGCGTGGGAGACCCAGTACTTC. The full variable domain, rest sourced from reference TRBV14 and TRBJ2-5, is EAGVTQFPSHSVIEKGQTVTLRCDPISGHDNLYWYRRVMGKEIKFLLHFVKESKQDESGMPNNRFLAERTGGTYSTLKVQPAELEDSGVYFCASSTQQGAWETQYFGPGTRLLVL.

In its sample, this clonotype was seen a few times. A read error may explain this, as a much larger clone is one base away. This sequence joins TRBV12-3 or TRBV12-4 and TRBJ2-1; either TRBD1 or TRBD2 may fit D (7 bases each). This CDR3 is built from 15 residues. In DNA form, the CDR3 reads TGTGCCAGCAGTTTAAGGGAGGGGGCCTACAATGAGCAGCTCTTC. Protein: CASSLREGAYNEQLF.

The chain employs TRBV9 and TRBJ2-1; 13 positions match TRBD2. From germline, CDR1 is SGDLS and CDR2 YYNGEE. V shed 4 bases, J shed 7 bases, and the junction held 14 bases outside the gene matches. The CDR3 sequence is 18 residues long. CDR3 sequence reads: CASSPWDGTSGKLNEQFF. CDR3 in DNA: TGTGCCAGCAGCCCCTGGGATGGGACTAGCGGGAAGTTGAATGAGCAGTTCTTC.

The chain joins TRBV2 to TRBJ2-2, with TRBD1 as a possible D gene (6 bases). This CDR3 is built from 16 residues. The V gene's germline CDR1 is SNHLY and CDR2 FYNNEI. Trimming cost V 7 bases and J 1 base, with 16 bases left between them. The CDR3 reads CASNESRRGNTGELFF. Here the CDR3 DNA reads TGTGCCAGCAATGAGAGTCGCAGGGGGAACACCGGGGAGCTGTTTTTT.

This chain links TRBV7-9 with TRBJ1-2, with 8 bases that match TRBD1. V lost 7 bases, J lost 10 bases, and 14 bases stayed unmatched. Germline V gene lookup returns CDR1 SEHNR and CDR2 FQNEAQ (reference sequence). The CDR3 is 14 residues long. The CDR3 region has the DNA TGTGCCAGCACCACCCTATGGACAGGGAATGACTACACCTTC. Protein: CASTTLWTGNDYTF.

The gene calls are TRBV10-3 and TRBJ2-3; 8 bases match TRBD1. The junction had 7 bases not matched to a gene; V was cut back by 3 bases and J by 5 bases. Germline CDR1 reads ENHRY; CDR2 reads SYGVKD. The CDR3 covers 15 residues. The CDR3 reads CAISEIQGVGDTQYF. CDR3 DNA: TGTGCCATCAGTGAAATACAGGGGGTAGGAGATACGCAGTATTTT.

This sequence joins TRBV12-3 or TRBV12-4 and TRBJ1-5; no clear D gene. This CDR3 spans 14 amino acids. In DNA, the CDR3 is TGTCCCAACAGTTTCCTAGGCGTCAATCAGCCCCAGCATTTT. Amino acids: CPNSFLGVNQPQHF.

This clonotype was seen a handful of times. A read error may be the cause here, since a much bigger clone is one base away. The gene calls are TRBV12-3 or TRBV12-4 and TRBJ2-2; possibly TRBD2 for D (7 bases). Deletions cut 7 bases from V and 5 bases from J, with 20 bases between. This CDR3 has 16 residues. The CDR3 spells CASNHLRGGRTGELFF. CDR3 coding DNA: TGTGCCAGCAATCACTTAAGGGGGGGGCGAACCGGGGAGCTGTTTTTT.

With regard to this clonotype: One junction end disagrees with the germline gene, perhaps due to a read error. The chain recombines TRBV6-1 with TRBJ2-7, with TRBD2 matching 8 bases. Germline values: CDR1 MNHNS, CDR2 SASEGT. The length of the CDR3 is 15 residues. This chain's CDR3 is CATSQSSGGPYEQYF. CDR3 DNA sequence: TGTGCCACCAGTCAATCCAGCGGGGGACCATACGAGCAGTACTTC.

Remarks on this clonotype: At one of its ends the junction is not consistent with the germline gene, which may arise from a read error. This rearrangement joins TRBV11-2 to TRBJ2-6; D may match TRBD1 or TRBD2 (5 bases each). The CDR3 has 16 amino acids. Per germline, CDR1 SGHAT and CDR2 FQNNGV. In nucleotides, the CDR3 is TGTGCCAGCGGCTGGTCAGACCTCTCCGGGGCCAAGGTCCTGACTTTC. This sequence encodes CASGWSDLSGAKVLTF.

The CDR3, as DNA: TGTGCCAGCAGCCTTTGGGGGATGGCACAAGAGACCCAGTACTTC. Encoded protein: CASSLWGMAQETQYF. V usage is TRBV11-3 and J usage is TRBJ2-5, with D perhaps TRBD1 or TRBD2 (5 bases each). V was clipped by 5 bases and J by 2 bases, with 15 bases between them. Per the germline V gene, CDR1 is SGHNT and CDR2 is YENEEA. The CDR3 is made up of 15 amino acids. The full variable domain, rest sourced from reference TRBV11-3 and TRBJ2-5, is EAGVVQSPRYKIIEKKQPVAFWCNPISGHNTLYWYLQNLGQGPELLIRYENEEAVDDSQLPKDRFSAERLKGVDSTLKIQPAELGDSAVYLCASSLWGMAQETQYFGPGTRLLVL.

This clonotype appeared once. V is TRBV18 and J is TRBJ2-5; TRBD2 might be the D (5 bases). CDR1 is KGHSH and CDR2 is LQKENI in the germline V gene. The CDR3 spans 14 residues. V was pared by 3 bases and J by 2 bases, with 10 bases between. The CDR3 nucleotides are TGTGCCAGCTCACCTGTCCCGGGACAAGAGACCCAGTACTTC. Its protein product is CASSPVPGQETQYF.

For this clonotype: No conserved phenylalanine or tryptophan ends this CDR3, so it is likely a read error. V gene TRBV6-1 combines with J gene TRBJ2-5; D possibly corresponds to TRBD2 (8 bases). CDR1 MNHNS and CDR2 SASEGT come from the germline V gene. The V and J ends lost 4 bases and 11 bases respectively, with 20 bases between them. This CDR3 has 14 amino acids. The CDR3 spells CASSAGTRGGRQYH. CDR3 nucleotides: TGTGCCAGCAGTGCCGGGACTAGAGGGGGCCGTCAGTACCAC.

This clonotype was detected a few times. Here the CDR3 DNA reads TGTGCCAGCAGCCCGGCGGCGGGGTCCCCAGATACGCAGTATTTT. It yields the protein CASSPAAGSPDTQYF. V gene TRBV7-9 combines with J gene TRBJ2-3; possibly TRBD2 for D (6 bases). Germline values: CDR1 SEHNR, CDR2 FQNEAQ (reference sequence). V lost 5 bases to trimming and J lost 4 bases, with 16 bases between them. CDR3 length equals 15 residues.

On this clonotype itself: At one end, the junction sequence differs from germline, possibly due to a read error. The CDR3: CASSELGLNDQFF. The CDR3 DNA is TGTGCCAGTAGTGAACTTGGTCTTAATGATCAGTTCTTC. The rearrangement links TRBV6-1 to TRBJ2-1; D gene ambiguous. CDR1 MNHNS and CDR2 SASEGT come from the germline V gene. The CDR3 has 13 amino acids.

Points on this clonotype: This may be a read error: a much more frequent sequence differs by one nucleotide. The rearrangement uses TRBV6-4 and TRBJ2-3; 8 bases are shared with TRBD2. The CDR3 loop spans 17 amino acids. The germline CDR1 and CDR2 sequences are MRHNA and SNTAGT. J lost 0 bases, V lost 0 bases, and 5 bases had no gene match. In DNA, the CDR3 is TGTGCCAGCAGTGACTCTAACGGGGGGGCTAGCACAGATACGCAGTATTTT. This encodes CASSDSNGGASTDTQYF.

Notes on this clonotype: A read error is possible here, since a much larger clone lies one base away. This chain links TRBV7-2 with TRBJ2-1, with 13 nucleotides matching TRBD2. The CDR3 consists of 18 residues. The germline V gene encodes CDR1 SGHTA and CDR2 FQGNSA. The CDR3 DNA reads TGTGCCAGCAGCTTAGAACTAGCGGGAGGGCCAGGGAACAATGTGCAGTTCTTC. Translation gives CASSLELAGGPGNNVQFF.

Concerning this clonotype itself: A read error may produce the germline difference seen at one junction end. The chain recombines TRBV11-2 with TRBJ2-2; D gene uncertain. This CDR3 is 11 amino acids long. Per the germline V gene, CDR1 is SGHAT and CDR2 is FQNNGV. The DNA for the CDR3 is TGTGCCATCAGCTTCGGTGAGGAGCTGTTTTTT. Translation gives CAISFGEELFF.

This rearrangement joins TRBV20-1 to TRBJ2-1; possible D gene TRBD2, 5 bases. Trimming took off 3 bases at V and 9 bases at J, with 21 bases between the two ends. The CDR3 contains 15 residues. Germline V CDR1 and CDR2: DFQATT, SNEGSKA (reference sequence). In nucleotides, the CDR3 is TGCAGTGCTAGTTCGTTGGCGCGTGGACTTAGTGAGCAGTTCTTC. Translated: CSASSLARGLSEQFF.

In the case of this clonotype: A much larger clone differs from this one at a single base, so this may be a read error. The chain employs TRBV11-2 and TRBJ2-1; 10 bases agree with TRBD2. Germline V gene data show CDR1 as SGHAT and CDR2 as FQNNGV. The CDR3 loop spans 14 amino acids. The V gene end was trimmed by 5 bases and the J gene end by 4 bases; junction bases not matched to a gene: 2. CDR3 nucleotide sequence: TGTGCCAGCAGCGCAGCGGGGGGGTACAATGAGCAGTTCTTC. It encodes CASSAAGGYNEQFF.